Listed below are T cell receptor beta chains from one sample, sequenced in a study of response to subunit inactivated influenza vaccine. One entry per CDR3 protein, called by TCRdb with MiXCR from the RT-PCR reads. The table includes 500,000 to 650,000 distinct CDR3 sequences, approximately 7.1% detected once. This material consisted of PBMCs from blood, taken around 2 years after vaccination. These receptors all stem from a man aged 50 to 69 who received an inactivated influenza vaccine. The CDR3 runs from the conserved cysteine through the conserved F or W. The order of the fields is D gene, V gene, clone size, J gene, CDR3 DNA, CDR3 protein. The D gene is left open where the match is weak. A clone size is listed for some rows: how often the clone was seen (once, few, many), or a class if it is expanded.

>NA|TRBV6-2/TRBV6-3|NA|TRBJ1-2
TGTGCCAGCAGTTCCGGCAGGTTTAATAACTATGGCTACACCTTC
CASSSGRFNNYGYTF
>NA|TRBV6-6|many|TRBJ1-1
TGTGCCAGCAGTCAAATAACTGAAGCTTTCTTT
CASSQITEAFF
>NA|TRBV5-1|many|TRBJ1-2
TGCGCCAGCAGCTTGGCGGCAGGGGATGGCTACACCTTC
CASSLAAGDGYTF
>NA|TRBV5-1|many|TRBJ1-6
TGCGCCAGCAGCTTGAGGACGAGGAATTCACCCCTCCACTTT
CASSLRTRNSPLHF
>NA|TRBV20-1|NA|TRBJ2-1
TGCAGTGCTAGAGATGTCAACCTCTCCTACAATGAGCAGTTCTTC
CSARDVNLSYNEQFF
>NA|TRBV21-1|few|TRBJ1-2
TGTGCCAGCAGCAAAGCGCGGGGGGATGGCTACACCTTC
CASSKARGDGYTF
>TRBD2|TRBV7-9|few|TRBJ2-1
TGTGCCAGCAGCCTACTGTTACTAGCGGGAGGTGAGCAGTTCTTC
CASSLLLLAGGEQFF
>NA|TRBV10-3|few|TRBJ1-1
TGTGCCATCGGGACGAACACTGAAGCTTTCTTT
CAIGTNTEAFF
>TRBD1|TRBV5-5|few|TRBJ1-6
TGTGCCAGCAGTCGGGACAGGGGTAATAATTCACCCCTCCACTTT
CASSRDRGNNSPLHF
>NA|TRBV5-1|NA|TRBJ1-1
TGCGCCAGCAGCTTACTCGGGACACCTACACAGAACACTGAAGCTTTCTTT
CASSLLGTPTQNTEAFF
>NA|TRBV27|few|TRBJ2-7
TGTGCCAGCAGTTTGCGGGTACGGTACGAGCAGTACTTC
CASSLRVRYEQYF
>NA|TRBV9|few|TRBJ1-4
TGTGCCAGCAGCGTAAGGGCGGTACCTAATGAAAAACTGTTTTTT
CASSVRAVPNEKLFF
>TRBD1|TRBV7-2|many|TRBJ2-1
TGTGCCAGCAGCTCACAGGGGGCGATCTCCCATGAGCAGTTCTTC
CASSSQGAISHEQFF
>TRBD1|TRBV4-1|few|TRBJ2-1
TGCGCCAGCAGCCAAGCTTGGACAGGATTCTACAATGAGCAGTTCTTC
CASSQAWTGFYNEQFF
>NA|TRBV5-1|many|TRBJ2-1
TGCGCCAGCAGCTTGGGACACGGACGAGACAATGAGCAGTTCTTC
CASSLGHGRDNEQFF
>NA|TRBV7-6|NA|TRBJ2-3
TGTGCCAGCAGCCCAGACGGTCTAGTGTTCACGCAGTATTTT
CASSPDGLVFTQYF
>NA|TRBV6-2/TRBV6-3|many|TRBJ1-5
TGTGCCAGCAGAAACGGGGGGGCGAATCAGCCCCAGCATTTT
CASRNGGANQPQHF
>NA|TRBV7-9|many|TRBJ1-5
TGTGCCAGCAGCCCAGGGACCGCGCTCGGGTCTAGGAATCAGCCCCAGCATTTT
CASSPGTALGSRNQPQHF
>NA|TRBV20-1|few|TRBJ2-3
TGCAGTGCTAGAGAGGAATCAGGGGCTGCAGATACGCAGTATTTT
CSAREESGAADTQYF
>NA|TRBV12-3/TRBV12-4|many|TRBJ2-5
TGTGCCAGCAGTTTACGCAGGGTAGAGGAGACCCAGTACTTC
CASSLRRVEETQYF
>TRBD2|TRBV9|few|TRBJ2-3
TGTGCCAGCAGCGTAGTTGGCGGGAGTATCGCAGATACGCAGTATTTT
CASSVVGGSIADTQYF
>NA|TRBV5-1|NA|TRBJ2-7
TGCGCCAGCAGCTCGGACTTAAGGGGCGAGCAGTACTTC
CASSSDLRGEQYF
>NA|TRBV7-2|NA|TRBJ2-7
TGTGCCAGCAGCTTACAGGCTAACGAGCAGTACTTC
CASSLQANEQYF
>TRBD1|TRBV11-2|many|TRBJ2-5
TGTGCCAGCAGCTTCTCGACAGGGTCACAAGAGACCCAGTACTTC
CASSFSTGSQETQYF
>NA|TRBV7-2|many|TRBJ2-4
TGTGCCAGCAGCTTAACTACGGGACTTCTAACCAAAAACATTCAGTACTTC
CASSLTTGLLTKNIQYF
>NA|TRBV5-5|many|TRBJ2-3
TGTGCCAGCAGCTTATACACAGATACGCAGTATTTT
CASSLYTDTQYF
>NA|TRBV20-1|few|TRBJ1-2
TGCAGTGCTAGAGATCGCCACCTGGGACGGACTGATTATGGCTACACCTTC
CSARDRHLGRTDYGYTF
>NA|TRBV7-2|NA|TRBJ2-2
TGTGCCAGCAGCTTAGCGTCCAGGAACACCGGGGAGCTGTTTTTT
CASSLASRNTGELFF
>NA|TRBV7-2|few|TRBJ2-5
TGTGCCAGCAGCGCAGGGGACACCAGCGGGACCCAGTACTTC
CASSAGDTSGTQYF
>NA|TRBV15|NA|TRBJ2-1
TGTGCCACCAGCGTAGGGACTTACAATGAGCAGTTCTTC
CATSVGTYNEQFF
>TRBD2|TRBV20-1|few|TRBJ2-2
TGCAGTGCTAGAGATACCGGGACTAGTCCCGGGGAGCTGTTTTTT
CSARDTGTSPGELFF
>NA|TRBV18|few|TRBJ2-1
TGTGCCAGCTCACCAAAGGCCGGAAACAATGAGCAGTTCTTC
CASSPKAGNNEQFF
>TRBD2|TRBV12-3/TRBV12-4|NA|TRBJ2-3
TGTGCCAGCAGTCACGCGGGAGGAATTGAAGATACGCAGTATTTT
CASSHAGGIEDTQYF
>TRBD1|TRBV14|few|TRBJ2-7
TGTGCCAGCAGCTTACGGACAGGGCCTACCTACGAGCAGTACTTC
CASSLRTGPTYEQYF
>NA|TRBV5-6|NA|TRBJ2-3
TGTGCCAGCAGCACCATATCGGGACGGATCACAGATACGCAGTATTTT
CASSTISGRITDTQYF
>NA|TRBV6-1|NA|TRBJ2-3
TGTGCCAGCAGTCCAGGACCCGCCGGAGAGCAGTATTTT
CASSPGPAGEQYF
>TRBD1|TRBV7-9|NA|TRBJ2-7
TGTGCCAGCAGCGCCACAGGGGAGAAGGGGCAGTACTTC
CASSATGEKGQYF
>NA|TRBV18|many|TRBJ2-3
TGTGCCAGCTCAGAGAGCACAGATACGCAGTATTTT
CASSESTDTQYF
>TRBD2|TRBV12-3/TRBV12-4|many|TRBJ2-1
TGTGCCAGCAGACCCGGGACTAGCGGCTACAATGAGCAGTTCTTC
CASRPGTSGYNEQFF
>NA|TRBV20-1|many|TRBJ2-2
TGCAGTGCTAGAGATGGAAAGAGGGGCGCGAACACCGGGGAGCTGTTTTTT
CSARDGKRGANTGELFF
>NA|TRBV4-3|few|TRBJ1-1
TGCGCCAGCAGCCAAGTGCCGGCGGGATCGGGGGCTTTCTTT
CASSQVPAGSGAFF
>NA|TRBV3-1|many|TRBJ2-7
TGTGCCAGCAGCCAAGGGCCCTGGCTTTTAGAGCAGTACTTC
CASSQGPWLLEQYF
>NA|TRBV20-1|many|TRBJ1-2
TGCAGTGCTAGAGATTTGATAGCCAGTAACTATGGCTACACCTTC
CSARDLIASNYGYTF
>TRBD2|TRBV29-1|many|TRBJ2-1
TGCAGCGTAACTAGCGGGGGAGTGAATGAGCAGTTCTTC
CSVTSGGVNEQFF
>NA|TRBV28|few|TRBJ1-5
TGTGCCAGCAGCCTGGAAAGTCGTCAGCCCCAGCATTTT
CASSLESRQPQHF
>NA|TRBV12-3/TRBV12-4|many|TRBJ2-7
TGTGCCAGCAGACGAGGACAGTTCTACGAGCAGTACTTC
CASRRGQFYEQYF
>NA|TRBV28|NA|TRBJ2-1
TGTGCCCGTGTTGGGGACTTGCAGTTCTTC
CARVGDLQFF
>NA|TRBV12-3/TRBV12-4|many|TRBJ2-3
TGTGCCAGCAGTTTAATTGGGGATACGCAGTATTTT
CASSLIGDTQYF
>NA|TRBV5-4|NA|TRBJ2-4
TGTGCCAGCAGCCCAGATTATGTAGCCAAAAACATTCAGTACTTC
CASSPDYVAKNIQYF
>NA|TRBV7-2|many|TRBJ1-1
TGTGCCAGCAGCCCCACTTTACTAGACAGTGAAGCTTTCTTT
CASSPTLLDSEAFF
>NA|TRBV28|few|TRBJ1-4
TGTGCCAGCAGTTTATTTGGAGTAGCAACTAATGAAAAACTGTTTTTT
CASSLFGVATNEKLFF
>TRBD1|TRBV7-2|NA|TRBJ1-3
TGTGCCAGCAGCCCAAGGGGACAGGGACGGGACACCATATATTTT
CASSPRGQGRDTIYF
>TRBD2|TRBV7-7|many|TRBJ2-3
TGTGCTAGCAGCCCTCAGCGGGGGGGCCTGGATACGCAGTATTTT
CASSPQRGGLDTQYF
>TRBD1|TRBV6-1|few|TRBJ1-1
TGTGCCACGTTCCGGGGGACAGGACGCACTGAAGCTTTCTTT
CATFRGTGRTEAFF